This entry lists 7 T cell receptor beta chains sequenced from one sample in a study of cytotoxic CD8 clonotypes in ibrutinib-treated CLL. Profiled with immunoSEQ multiplex PCR; TCRdb holds only in-frame clones, not every one. This sample has 60,000 or so clones, with roughly 59% found just once. The starting material was PBMCs, obtained after 12 months of ibrutinib treatment. Every receptor here comes from a human donor with chronic lymphocytic leukemia.

This clone was seen a handful of times. The chain carries TRBV18 and TRBJ2-7; 8 nucleotides align to TRBD1. With 2 bases clipped from V and 5 bases from J, the junction kept 5 bases outside the gene matches. The CDR3 is 14 amino acids. Germline-derived CDR1 and CDR2 are KGHSH and LQKENI. In DNA form, the CDR3 reads TGTGCCAGCTCACCAGGACAGGGAGTCAACGAGCAGTACTTC. It specifies CASSPGQGVNEQYF.

The chain has TRBV5-6 and TRBJ1-2; TRBD1 might be the D (5 bases). The CDR3 has 14 amino acids. Germline-derived CDR1 and CDR2 are SGHDT and YYEEEE. V dropped 0 bases and J dropped 4 bases, with 10 bases sitting between them. The CDR3: CASSLDRGTYGYTF. DNA of the CDR3: TGTGCCAGCAGCTTGGATAGGGGAACCTATGGCTACACCTTC.

The rearrangement joins TRBV10-1 to TRBJ2-7; 14 nucleotides agree with TRBD2. The CDR3 spans 15 residues. J gave up 7 bases and V 11 bases, and 13 bases lay outside the gene matches. Germline V gives CDR1 WNHNN, CDR2 SYGVQD (reference sequence). Here the CDR3 reads CAGGLAGALSREQYF. CDR3 DNA: TGCGCCGGGGGACTAGCGGGAGCCCTGTCTCGGGAGCAGTACTTC.

DNA for the CDR3: TGTGCCATCAAGCTGGACGGAACCTACGAGCAGTACTTC. Translation gives CAIKLDGTYEQYF. The chain joins TRBV10-3 to TRBJ2-7; D call uncertain. The V gene lost 7 bases and the J gene lost 2 bases, with 12 bases spanning the gap. Germline-derived CDR1 and CDR2 are ENHRY and SYGVKD. CDR3 length: 13 residues.

V and J are TRBV28 and TRBJ1-2; D is unclear. The CDR3 has 14 residues. Germline loops: CDR1 MDHEN, CDR2 SYDVKM. The V gene lost 6 bases and the J gene lost 3 bases, with 14 bases spanning the gap. DNA of the CDR3: TGTGCCAGCAGCCCCACCGAACCTTACTATGGCTACACCTTC. Its protein is CASSPTEPYYGYTF.

V is TRBV19 and J is TRBJ2-5, with D perhaps matching TRBD1 or TRBD2 (5 bases each). The germline V and J ends were trimmed by 6 bases and 2 bases, with 16 bases remaining between them. The CDR3 contains 15 residues. Per the germline V gene, CDR1 is LNHDA and CDR2 is SQIVND (reference sequence). For the CDR3, the DNA is TGTGCCAGTAGCTCGACCTGGGACGAGCAAGAGACCCAGTACTTC. This translates into CASSSTWDEQETQYF.

The CDR3 is CASSGLAGGPGTDTQYF. The DNA of the CDR3 is TGTGCCAGCAGTGGACTAGCGGGAGGGCCCGGCACAGATACGCAGTATTTT. The V call is TRBV27, the J call TRBJ2-3; 15 bases are shared with TRBD2. This CDR3 region has 17 residues. V shed 5 bases, J shed 1 base, and the junction held 4 bases outside the gene matches. Germline V gene lookup returns CDR1 MNHEY and CDR2 SMNVEV (reference sequence).